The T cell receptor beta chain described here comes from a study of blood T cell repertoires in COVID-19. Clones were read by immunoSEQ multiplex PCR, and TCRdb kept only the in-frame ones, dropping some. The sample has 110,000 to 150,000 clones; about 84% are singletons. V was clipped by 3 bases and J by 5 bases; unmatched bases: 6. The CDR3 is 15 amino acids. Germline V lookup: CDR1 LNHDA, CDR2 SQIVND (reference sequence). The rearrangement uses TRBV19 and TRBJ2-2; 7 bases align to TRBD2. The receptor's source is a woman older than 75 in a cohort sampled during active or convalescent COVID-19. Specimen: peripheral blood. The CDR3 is CASSINGGNTGELFF. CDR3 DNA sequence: TGTGCCAGTAGTATCAACGGGGGGAATACCGGGGAGCTGTTTTTT.